This T cell receptor beta chain was profiled in a study of T-cell reconstitution after alpha-beta-depleted transplantation in children. CDR3 length: 12 residues. Trimming removed 1 base from V and 7 bases from J, with 5 bases in between. The V gene's germline CDR1 is SNHLY and CDR2 FYNNEI. Unique molecular identifiers featured in how the TCRbeta library was prepared. TCRdb passed the PCR reads through MiXCR, listing each CDR3 protein once. The sample consists of about 610,000 distinct CDR3 sequences, 10% to 13% of them appearing once. This clonotype was seen ten or more times. Specimen: PBMCs from the stem cell graft donor, collected from the stem cell graft. The clonotype originates from a human donor who donated a stem cell graft to a child with acute myeloid leukemia. The chain employs TRBV2 and TRBJ2-1, with D uncertain. The CDR3 coding sequence is TGTGCCAGCAGTGAAGTCGGTAATGAGCAGTTCTTC. Protein product: CASSEVGNEQFF.